This is a list of T cell receptor beta chains from one sample in a study of cytomegalovirus exposure and HLA in healthy donors. Only in-frame clones appear in the TCRdb table, and some are missing; sequencing was by immunoSEQ multiplex PCR. The sample has some 75,000 clones; 96% are singletons. The sample comprised PBMCs. Source of these receptors: a young woman in good health and CMV-seronegative. CDR3s include the opening cysteine and the closing phenylalanine or tryptophan. D genes are given only for firm matches. The listing skips clone size in some rows; elsewhere it reads once, few, many or a size class.

CDR3nt: TGTGCCCGATGGGAGCGGGAGACCACAGATACGCAGTATTTT; CDR3aa: CARWERETTDTQYF; v_gene: TRBV2; j_gene: TRBJ2-3; abundance: NA; d_gene: TRBD2
CDR3nt: TGCGCCAGCAGCTTAGGACAAAACACAGATACGCAGTATTTT; CDR3aa: CASSLGQNTDTQYF; v_gene: TRBV5-1; j_gene: TRBJ2-3; abundance: NA; d_gene: NA
CDR3nt: TGTGCCTGGAGTCCTCCGGGACAGTTAAATCAGCCCCAGCATTTT; CDR3aa: CAWSPPGQLNQPQHF; v_gene: TRBV30; j_gene: TRBJ1-5; abundance: NA; d_gene: TRBD1
CDR3nt: TGCAGGACAGGGGATGGCTACACCTTC; CDR3aa: CRTGDGYTF; v_gene: TRBV20-1; j_gene: TRBJ1-2; abundance: NA; d_gene: TRBD1
CDR3nt: TGTGCCAGCAGTTTGGCAGGGCCTGATCAGCCCCAGCATTTT; CDR3aa: CASSLAGPDQPQHF; v_gene: TRBV6-5; j_gene: TRBJ1-5; abundance: NA; d_gene: NA
CDR3nt: TGTGCCAGCTTACAGACGGAGGCGGGTACTGAAGCTTTCTTT; CDR3aa: CASLQTEAGTEAFF; v_gene: TRBV18; j_gene: TRBJ1-1; abundance: NA; d_gene: NA
CDR3nt: TGTGCCAGCAGACCTAGCGGGAGGGTGGTAGATACGCAGTATTTT; CDR3aa: CASRPSGRVVDTQYF; v_gene: TRBV6-6; j_gene: TRBJ2-3; abundance: NA; d_gene: TRBD2
CDR3nt: TGTGCCAGTAAATTGGCAGGTCCTCAGAACACCGGGGAGCTGTTTTTT; CDR3aa: CASKLAGPQNTGELFF; v_gene: TRBV19; j_gene: TRBJ2-2; abundance: once; d_gene: NA
CDR3nt: TGTGCCAGCAGTGGTGGACTAGACAATGAGCAGTTCTTC; CDR3aa: CASSGGLDNEQFF; v_gene: TRBV2; j_gene: TRBJ2-1; abundance: NA; d_gene: TRBD2
CDR3nt: TGTGCCAGCAGTTTTAGGGGAGAGACCCAGTACTTC; CDR3aa: CASSFRGETQYF; v_gene: TRBV28; j_gene: TRBJ2-5; abundance: NA; d_gene: NA
CDR3nt: TGTGCCAGCAGCTCAAACCCTAGCGGGGGTGAGCAGTTCTTC; CDR3aa: CASSSNPSGGEQFF; v_gene: TRBV11-2; j_gene: TRBJ2-1; abundance: NA; d_gene: TRBD2
CDR3nt: TGCGCCAGCAGCCCGGTCGAGGGAGCGGGAGGTTCGGATACGCAGTATTTT; CDR3aa: CASSPVEGAGGSDTQYF; v_gene: TRBV5-1; j_gene: TRBJ2-3; abundance: NA; d_gene: TRBD2
CDR3nt: TGTGCCAGCAGTGATGGTCGGGTGGTCAGACCCACCGGGGAGCTGTTTTTT; CDR3aa: CASSDGRVVRPTGELFF; v_gene: TRBV6-4; j_gene: TRBJ2-2; abundance: NA; d_gene: NA
CDR3nt: TGTGCCAGCAGCTTCGGCGGCGGGACTAGCTTAATCGAGCAGTACTTC; CDR3aa: CASSFGGGTSLIEQYF; v_gene: TRBV11-1; j_gene: TRBJ2-7; abundance: NA; d_gene: TRBD2
CDR3nt: TGTGCCAGCACTAGGCAGGGAATGTTGTTAGAGACCCAGTACTTC; CDR3aa: CASTRQGMLLETQYF; v_gene: TRBV6-1; j_gene: TRBJ2-5; abundance: NA; d_gene: NA
CDR3nt: TGCAGCGTTGAATTGGGCGATAACCACTATGGCTACACCTTC; CDR3aa: CSVELGDNHYGYTF; v_gene: TRBV29-1; j_gene: TRBJ1-2; abundance: NA; d_gene: NA
CDR3nt: TGTGCCAGCTCACCAGGGGCCCTAAATGAAAAACTGTTTTTT; CDR3aa: CASSPGALNEKLFF; v_gene: TRBV18; j_gene: TRBJ1-4; abundance: NA; d_gene: NA
CDR3nt: TGTGCCAGCACAATGGGGCAGGGAGGCTATGGCTACACCTTC; CDR3aa: CASTMGQGGYGYTF; v_gene: TRBV14; j_gene: TRBJ1-2; abundance: NA; d_gene: NA
CDR3nt: TGTGCCAGCAGCTTAGGACAGGGAGGACAGCCCCAGCATTTT; CDR3aa: CASSLGQGGQPQHF; v_gene: TRBV7-2; j_gene: TRBJ1-5; abundance: NA; d_gene: TRBD1
CDR3nt: TGCAGCGTGAAAAACGTAATGGAGAACCAAGAGACCCAGTACTTC; CDR3aa: CSVKNVMENQETQYF; v_gene: TRBV29-1; j_gene: TRBJ2-5; abundance: NA; d_gene: NA
CDR3nt: TGTGCCAGCAGCCGGAGTATGGGGAGGGTGAGGGACGAGCAGTACTTC; CDR3aa: CASSRSMGRVRDEQYF; v_gene: TRBV7-2; j_gene: TRBJ2-7; abundance: NA; d_gene: TRBD2
CDR3nt: TGTGCCAGCAGCGGTGGACAACCTAACACCGGGGAGCTGTTTTTT; CDR3aa: CASSGGQPNTGELFF; v_gene: TRBV9; j_gene: TRBJ2-2; abundance: NA; d_gene: NA
CDR3nt: TGTGCCAGCAGTGAGCGAACCGGGACTAGCGGGAAGAATGAGCAGTTCTTC; CDR3aa: CASSERTGTSGKNEQFF; v_gene: TRBV6-1; j_gene: TRBJ2-1; abundance: NA; d_gene: TRBD2
CDR3nt: TGTGCCAGCATCACAGGGGGGGGTGTTTACACTGAAGCTTTCTTT; CDR3aa: CASITGGGVYTEAFF; v_gene: TRBV7-9; j_gene: TRBJ1-1; abundance: NA; d_gene: TRBD1
CDR3nt: TGTGCCAGCAGTGAAATGCCCTCGGTGGCGGGAGTTAGCGGTGAGCAGTTCTTC; CDR3aa: CASSEMPSVAGVSGEQFF; v_gene: TRBV6-1; j_gene: TRBJ2-1; abundance: NA; d_gene: TRBD2
CDR3nt: TGTGCCAGCAGTTTGGACATTCCGACTGAAGCTTTCTTT; CDR3aa: CASSLDIPTEAFF; v_gene: TRBV28; j_gene: TRBJ1-1; abundance: NA; d_gene: NA
CDR3nt: TGCGCCAGCAGTGACCCTAGCGGGAGGGGTTCAGATACGCAGTATTTT; CDR3aa: CASSDPSGRGSDTQYF; v_gene: TRBV10-2; j_gene: TRBJ2-3; abundance: NA; d_gene: TRBD2
CDR3nt: TGTGCCAGCAGCCAATCCAGGGTTAAAAACATTCAGTACTTC; CDR3aa: CASSQSRVKNIQYF; v_gene: TRBV14; j_gene: TRBJ2-4; abundance: NA; d_gene: NA
CDR3nt: TGTGCTAGCAGCTTGGCACAGACAAATCAGCCCCAGCATTTT; CDR3aa: CASSLAQTNQPQHF; v_gene: TRBV7-7; j_gene: TRBJ1-5; abundance: once; d_gene: NA
CDR3nt: TGTGCCAGCAGCCAAGATCGAGACAGGAGCAATCAGCCCCAGCATTTT; CDR3aa: CASSQDRDRSNQPQHF; v_gene: TRBV4-2; j_gene: TRBJ1-5; abundance: NA; d_gene: NA
CDR3nt: TGTGCCAGCAGCCCACTAGCGGGAGGGTACAATGAGCAGTTCTTC; CDR3aa: CASSPLAGGYNEQFF; v_gene: TRBV14; j_gene: TRBJ2-1; abundance: few; d_gene: TRBD2
CDR3nt: TGTGCCATCAGTGATGAGGGTAGGGAGCAGTTCTTC; CDR3aa: CAISDEGREQFF; v_gene: TRBV10-3; j_gene: TRBJ2-1; abundance: NA; d_gene: NA
CDR3nt: TGTGCCAGCAGCTTACGTGGACTAGATCCTAACAATGAGCAGTTCTTC; CDR3aa: CASSLRGLDPNNEQFF; v_gene: TRBV11-3; j_gene: TRBJ2-1; abundance: NA; d_gene: TRBD2
CDR3nt: TGTGCCAGCAGTGAAGCAGAGACAGGGGCTAACTATGGCTACACCTTC; CDR3aa: CASSEAETGANYGYTF; v_gene: TRBV6-1; j_gene: TRBJ1-2; abundance: NA; d_gene: TRBD1
CDR3nt: TGTGCCAGCAGTTTTAGGACAGGGCTAGAAGATGAAAAACTGTTTTTT; CDR3aa: CASSFRTGLEDEKLFF; v_gene: TRBV28; j_gene: TRBJ1-4; abundance: NA; d_gene: TRBD1
CDR3nt: TGTGCCAGCAGCTCGGGGGGGAACACCGGGGAGCTGTTTTTT; CDR3aa: CASSSGGNTGELFF; v_gene: TRBV7-9; j_gene: TRBJ2-2; abundance: NA; d_gene: TRBD2
CDR3nt: TGTGCCAGCAGCTACGGACGGGGTGAAGCTTTCTTT; CDR3aa: CASSYGRGEAFF; v_gene: TRBV14; j_gene: TRBJ1-1; abundance: once; d_gene: NA
CDR3nt: TGTGCCGTCAGTGAGTCGCGGGGGTATCAGCCCCAGCATTTT; CDR3aa: CAVSESRGYQPQHF; v_gene: TRBV10-3; j_gene: TRBJ1-5; abundance: NA; d_gene: NA
CDR3nt: TGTGCCAGTAGTATAGATCAAGGGGGCGGCACTGAAGCTTTCTTT; CDR3aa: CASSIDQGGGTEAFF; v_gene: TRBV19; j_gene: TRBJ1-1; abundance: NA; d_gene: TRBD1
CDR3nt: TGTGCCAGTAGTCCGAGGCGGGACAGGGGGGACACTGAAGCTTTCTTT; CDR3aa: CASSPRRDRGDTEAFF; v_gene: TRBV19; j_gene: TRBJ1-1; abundance: NA; d_gene: TRBD1
CDR3nt: TGCGCCAGCACCGGAGCAAACACCGGGGAGCTGTTTTTT; CDR3aa: CASTGANTGELFF; v_gene: TRBV10-1; j_gene: TRBJ2-2; abundance: NA; d_gene: NA
CDR3nt: TGTGCCATCAGTGAGTCCTTGGCAGGGCTCTTGGGTGAAGCTTTCTTT; CDR3aa: CAISESLAGLLGEAFF; v_gene: TRBV10-3; j_gene: TRBJ1-1; abundance: NA; d_gene: NA
CDR3nt: TGTGCCATCAGTGCACCCGACAGTTCCTACGAGCAGTACTTC; CDR3aa: CAISAPDSSYEQYF; v_gene: TRBV10-3; j_gene: TRBJ2-7; abundance: NA; d_gene: NA
CDR3nt: TGTGCCAGCAGTTCCCTAGGACTAGCGGGAGGGTACGAGCAGTACTTC; CDR3aa: CASSSLGLAGGYEQYF; v_gene: TRBV27; j_gene: TRBJ2-7; abundance: NA; d_gene: TRBD2
CDR3nt: TGTGCCACGGAAGGGCGGACTAGCAGATCCGGGGAGCTGTTTTTT; CDR3aa: CATEGRTSRSGELFF; v_gene: TRBV6-5; j_gene: TRBJ2-2; abundance: NA; d_gene: TRBD2
CDR3nt: TGTGCCAGTAGTCCAATCTGGGACTTCAACGAGCAGTACTTC; CDR3aa: CASSPIWDFNEQYF; v_gene: TRBV19; j_gene: TRBJ2-7; abundance: NA; d_gene: NA
CDR3nt: TGTGCCAGCAGCGTCCGACTAGCGGTGAGCACAGATACGCAGTATTTT; CDR3aa: CASSVRLAVSTDTQYF; v_gene: TRBV5-4; j_gene: TRBJ2-3; abundance: once; d_gene: TRBD2